Listed below are T cell receptor beta chains from one sample, sequenced in a study of control samples from healthy donors and cancer patients. Sequenced by immunoSEQ multiplex PCR; TCRdb stores in-frame clones only, minus some. Of fewer than 200,000 clones listed, 96% are singletons. Sequenced sample: blood. These receptors originate from a woman in her thirties in good health. CDR3s include the opening cysteine and the closing phenylalanine or tryptophan. A D gene is named only where the DNA matches it firmly. For some rows the clone size is stated as once, few or many, or as a class when expanded; others skip it.

size,D,J,V,DNA,CDR3
once,.,TRBJ1-1,TRBV6-4,TGTGCCAGCAGTGCTACTTTGAACACTGAAGCTTTCTTT,CASSATLNTEAFF
.,.,TRBJ2-7,TRBV28,TGTGCCAGCACCAGGGCAGGGCTGAGCTCCTACGAGCAGTACTTC,CASTRAGLSSYEQYF
.,.,TRBJ2-2,TRBV9,TGTGCCAGCAGCGTCGGGACCGTAGTCGGGGAGCTGTTTTTT,CASSVGTVVGELFF
.,.,TRBJ2-7,TRBV27,TGTGCCAGCCGGGTCGGTGCCGATGTTCCCTACGAGCAGTACTTC,CASRVGADVPYEQYF
.,.,TRBJ1-1,TRBV2,TGTGCCAGCAGACGGTCAGCGTTGAACACTGAAGCTTTCTTT,CASRRSALNTEAFF
.,TRBD1,TRBJ1-5,TRBV28,TGTGCCAGCAGTTTCGTCGGACAGGGACCTTATAGCAATCAGCCCCAGCATTTT,CASSFVGQGPYSNQPQHF
.,TRBD1,TRBJ2-1,TRBV20-1,TGCAGTGCCCGACAGGGCGGGCAGTTCTTC,CSARQGGQFF
.,TRBD1,TRBJ1-4,TRBV6-5,TGTGCCAGCAGTTACTACACAGGGGCGAATGAAAAACTGTTTTTT,CASSYYTGANEKLFF
.,.,TRBJ2-5,TRBV7-9,TGTGCCAGCAGCCCCGGGAGACAGGTAGCAGAGACCCAGTACTTC,CASSPGRQVAETQYF
.,.,TRBJ2-2,TRBV6-5,TGTGCCAGCAGTAACACCGGGGAGCTGTTTTTT,CASSNTGELFF
.,TRBD1,TRBJ1-4,TRBV13,TGTGCCAGCAGCCCCGACCGGGACAGCAATGAAAAACTGTTTTTT,CASSPDRDSNEKLFF
.,.,TRBJ2-3,TRBV5-6,TGTGCCAGCAGCTTGTGGGGGGCCTACACAGATACGCAGTATTTT,CASSLWGAYTDTQYF
.,.,TRBJ1-5,TRBV27,TGTGCCAGCAGTTTAGGGTACGATCAGCCCCAGCATTTT,CASSLGYDQPQHF
.,.,TRBJ1-2,TRBV11-1,TGTGCCAGCAGCCCCCGGAGCAGGGGAAGTGATCCTGGCTACACCTTC,CASSPRSRGSDPGYTF
.,.,TRBJ2-7,TRBV7-6,TGTGCCAGCAGCTTAGACAGTAGCTCCTACGAGCAGTACTTC,CASSLDSSSYEQYF
.,TRBD2,TRBJ2-3,TRBV2,TGTGCCAGCAGTCAGACTAGCGGGGGGCCGTCTCCCTATCTCGATACGCAGTATTTT,CASSQTSGGPSPYLDTQYF
.,TRBD1,TRBJ2-3,TRBV6-5,TGTGCCAGCAGACCGACAGGGTCATCAGATACGCAGTATTTT,CASRPTGSSDTQYF
.,.,TRBJ2-7,TRBV5-5,TGTGCCAGCAGCTTGGTGACTACTGGGCAGTACTTC,CASSLVTTGQYF
.,.,TRBJ1-2,TRBV28,TGTGCCAGCAGTCGTCCTGGGGGGTCTGGCTACACCTTC,CASSRPGGSGYTF
.,.,TRBJ2-5,TRBV10-1,TGCGCCAGCAGTCGGGAGAGTGAAGAGACCCAGTACTTC,CASSRESEETQYF
once,.,TRBJ1-2,TRBV6-5,TGTGCGGTGCGGAGGAACTATGGCTACACCTTC,CAVRRNYGYTF
.,TRBD1,TRBJ2-7,TRBV11-1,TGTGCCAGCAGCTTAGAAGGGGGCGCGGTTTACGAGCAGTACTTC,CASSLEGGAVYEQYF
.,.,TRBJ1-1,TRBV6-5,TGTGCCAGCGATCGGTCGATGAACACTGAAGCTTTCTTT,CASDRSMNTEAFF
.,.,TRBJ1-5,TRBV7-8,TGTGCCAGCAGCTTAATGAGTCTGACGGTTTGGGATCAGCCCCAGCATTTT,CASSLMSLTVWDQPQHF
.,.,TRBJ2-1,TRBV4-1,TGCGCCAGCAGCCAAGCGGGGAGCTCCTACAATGAGCAGTTCTTC,CASSQAGSSYNEQFF
.,.,TRBJ1-1,TRBV5-1,TGCGCCAGCAGCCTCACAGACAGAGCGAACACTGAAGCTTTCTTT,CASSLTDRANTEAFF